A selection of T cell receptor beta chains follows, all from one sample in a study of cytomegalovirus exposure and HLA in healthy donors. The method was immunoSEQ multiplex PCR; TCRdb's version includes in-frame clones alone and lacks a portion of them. The sample lists under 200,000 clones; roughly 83% were seen once. Sequencing input: PBMCs. Every receptor here comes from a boy between 10 and 17 years old in good health and CMV-seronegative. The CDR3 runs from the conserved cysteine through the conserved F or W. Each record gives: V gene, CDR3 length, J gene, clone size, D gene, CDR3 protein, CDR3 DNA. A D gene is named only where the DNA matches it firmly. Not all rows give a size; the values are once, few, many and, for expanded clones, a class.

>TRBV9|18|TRBJ1-2|.|.
CASSVARRTGTSNYGYTF
TGTGCCAGCAGCGTAGCCCGACGTACAGGGACGTCTAACTATGGCTACACCTTC
>TRBV28|14|TRBJ2-1|once|.
CASLGGLEHNEQFF
TGTGCCAGCCTGGGGGGTCTCGAACACAATGAGCAGTTCTTC
>TRBV27|15|TRBJ2-3|.|.
CASSFSRGSADTQYF
TGTGCCAGCAGTTTTTCCCGTGGGAGCGCAGATACGCAGTATTTT
>TRBV7-8|14|TRBJ2-7|.|TRBD2
CASSFQRGGYEQYF
TGTGCCAGCAGCTTTCAGCGGGGGGGTTACGAGCAGTACTTC
>TRBV7-8|16|TRBJ2-2|.|TRBD1
CASSLAGQGRGGELFF
TGTGCCAGCAGCTTAGCGGGACAGGGCAGGGGCGGGGAGCTGTTTTTT
>TRBV7-2|15|TRBJ2-2|.|.
CASSLAASKTGELFF
TGTGCCAGCAGCTTAGCAGCGTCGAAAACCGGGGAGCTGTTTTTT
>TRBV21-1|17|TRBJ1-1|.|.
CASSCGTGGSLDTEAFF
TGTGCCAGCAGTTGCGGGACAGGGGGATCTTTAGACACTGAAGCTTTCTTT
>TRBV19|15|TRBJ1-4|once|.
CASSILTGFDEKLFF
TGTGCCAGTAGTATTCTAACAGGGTTTGATGAAAAACTGTTTTTT
>TRBV7-2|14|TRBJ2-3|.|TRBD1
CASSWTGVTDTQYF
TGTGCCAGCAGCTGGACAGGGGTCACAGATACGCAGTATTTT
>TRBV30|13|TRBJ1-1|.|.
CAWSVPDNPEAFF
TGTGCCTGGAGTGTCCCGGACAATCCTGAAGCTTTCTTT
>TRBV7-9|12|TRBJ1-1|.|.
CASSFTSTEAFF
TGTGCCAGCAGCTTTACGAGCACTGAAGCTTTCTTT
>TRBV12-5|16|TRBJ2-3|.|TRBD2
CASGLGSGVHRDTQYF
TGTGCTAGTGGTTTGGGGAGCGGGGTCCACCGGGATACGCAGTATTTT
>TRBV2|16|TRBJ1-2|few|.
CASSDLVWTQGYGYTF
TGTGCCAGCAGTGATCTAGTTTGGACGCAGGGCTATGGCTACACCTTC
>TRBV2|13|TRBJ1-3|.|.
CASSESGVDTIYF
TGTGCCAGCAGTGAGTCGGGAGTCGACACCATATATTTT
>TRBV6-5|13|TRBJ2-7|.|TRBD1
CASTDRATYEQYF
TGTGCCAGCACGGACAGGGCCACCTACGAGCAGTACTTC
>TRBV6-6|16|TRBJ2-7|.|TRBD2
CASSYTGTSGTYEQYF
TGTGCCAGCAGTTACACCGGGACTAGCGGCACTTACGAGCAGTACTTC
>TRBV11-2|16|TRBJ2-5|.|TRBD2
CASSTYSGSLQETQYF
TGTGCCAGCAGCACCTATAGCGGGAGCCTCCAAGAGACCCAGTACTTC
>TRBV30|13|TRBJ1-5|.|.
CAWSVGPNQPQHF
TGTGCCTGGAGTGTGGGCCCCAATCAGCCCCAGCATTTT
>TRBV2|11|TRBJ2-1|.|TRBD2
CASIAGYEQFF
TGTGCCAGCATAGCGGGGTATGAGCAGTTCTTC
>TRBV7-8|12|TRBJ2-3|.|TRBD2
CASSFSGRPGDF
TGTGCCAGCAGCTTTAGCGGGAGGCCGGGGGATTTT
>TRBV7-2|14|TRBJ2-1|.|TRBD1
CASNPGQVNNEQFF
TGTGCCAGCAACCCGGGACAGGTTAACAATGAGCAGTTCTTC
>TRBV2|15|TRBJ2-7|few|TRBD1
CASSVSKGQNYEQYF
TGTGCCAGCAGTGTATCGAAGGGACAGAACTACGAGCAGTACTTC
>TRBV5-1|17|TRBJ2-3|.|TRBD2
CASSPQKLAGLTDTQYF
TGCGCCAGCAGCCCCCAAAAATTAGCGGGACTCACAGATACGCAGTATTTT
>TRBV30|19|TRBJ2-1|.|TRBD2
CAWSATRGLAGAGSFEQFF
TGTGCCTGGAGTGCCACCAGAGGGCTAGCGGGAGCGGGATCGTTTGAGCAGTTCTTC
>TRBV20-1|11|TRBJ2-7|.|TRBD1
CSRQGLYEQYF
TGCAGTAGACAGGGTTTGTACGAGCAGTACTTC
>TRBV10-3|11|TRBJ1-1|once|.
CATGRGTEAFF
TGTGCCACCGGGAGGGGCACTGAAGCTTTCTTT
>TRBV28|14|TRBJ1-5|.|.
CASRAAGPNQPQHF
TGTGCCAGCAGAGCCGCAGGGCCCAATCAGCCCCAGCATTTT
>TRBV9|15|TRBJ1-5|.|TRBD1
CASSVRGDRGQPQHF
TGTGCCAGCAGCGTCCGAGGGGACAGGGGCCAGCCCCAGCATTTT
>TRBV11-3|15|TRBJ2-1|.|TRBD2
CASSERGGGINEQFF
TGTGCCAGCAGCGAGCGGGGGGGCGGGATCAATGAGCAGTTCTTC
>TRBV27|13|TRBJ1-2|.|.
CASRSRTNYGYTF
TGTGCCAGCAGGAGCAGGACTAACTATGGCTACACCTTC
>TRBV11-2|14|TRBJ1-2|.|.
CASSFSGANYGYTF
TGTGCCAGCAGCTTTTCAGGGGCCAACTATGGCTACACCTTC
>TRBV6-5|16|TRBJ1-2|.|TRBD1
CASSYGQGSSHYGYTF
TGTGCCAGCAGTTACGGACAGGGGTCAAGTCACTATGGCTACACCTTC
>TRBV6-1|15|TRBJ1-1|.|.
CASNPGRGANTEAFF
TGTGCCAGCAACCCGGGGAGGGGAGCGAACACTGAAGCTTTCTTT
>TRBV5-1|14|TRBJ2-2|.|.
CASSLERNTGELFF
TGCGCCAGCAGCTTGGAGAGGAACACCGGGGAGCTGTTTTTT
>TRBV14|18|TRBJ1-1|.|.
CASSQTIKPGHQNTEAFF
TGTGCCAGCAGCCAAACAATAAAACCGGGACACCAGAACACTGAAGCTTTCTTT
>TRBV7-2|15|TRBJ1-3|.|TRBD1
CASSPDRGLGNTIYF
TGTGCCAGCAGCCCCGACAGGGGGCTTGGAAACACCATATATTTT
>TRBV7-9|16|TRBJ2-2|.|TRBD1
CASSETGQENTGELFF
TGTGCCAGCAGCGAGACGGGACAGGAGAACACCGGGGAGCTGTTTTTT
>TRBV9|15|TRBJ2-1|.|.
CASSVSLPSYNEQFF
TGTGCCAGCAGCGTGTCCCTACCTTCCTACAATGAGCAGTTCTTC
>TRBV2|15|TRBJ2-5|.|TRBD1
CASSRDRGIGETQYF
TGTGCCAGCAGTCGGGACAGGGGGATTGGAGAGACCCAGTACTTC
>TRBV4-1|14|TRBJ1-1|few|.
CASSHNRMNTEAFF
TGCGCCAGCAGCCATAACAGGATGAACACTGAAGCTTTCTTT
>TRBV12-5|11|TRBJ2-1|.|.
CASGLVREQFF
TGTGCTAGTGGTTTGGTACGGGAGCAGTTCTTC
>TRBV11-2|14|TRBJ2-1|.|.
CASSNKRSYNEQFF
TGTGCCAGCAGTAACAAGCGTTCCTACAATGAGCAGTTCTTC
>TRBV9|15|TRBJ2-7|.|TRBD2
CASSPTSGGSYEQYF
TGTGCCAGCAGCCCGACTAGCGGGGGTTCCTACGAGCAGTACTTC
>TRBV7-9|14|TRBJ1-5|.|.
CASSSSNSLEPQHF
TGTGCCAGCAGCTCCAGCAATAGCCTGGAGCCCCAGCATTTT
>TRBV6-5|11|TRBJ1-2|.|.
CASSSGKGYTF
TGTGCCAGCAGTTCAGGGAAAGGCTACACCTTC
>TRBV27|18|TRBJ2-1|.|.
CASRADYRGTSLYNEQFF
TGTGCCAGCAGAGCTGACTACCGGGGGACCAGCCTATACAATGAGCAGTTCTTC
>TRBV11-2|15|TRBJ1-3|.|.
CASNNPPTSGNTIYF
TGTGCCAGCAACAACCCCCCAACCTCTGGAAACACCATATATTTT
>TRBV7-9|12|TRBJ1-2|.|.
CASSLATGGYTF
TGTGCCAGCAGCTTAGCGACGGGAGGCTACACCTTC
>TRBV5-1|17|TRBJ2-3|.|.
CASSGDSWISSTDTQYF
TGCGCCAGCAGCGGGGACTCCTGGATTTCTAGCACAGATACGCAGTATTTT
>TRBV4-3|14|TRBJ2-1|.|TRBD1
CASSQGQGWGEQFF
TGCGCCAGCAGCCAAGGACAGGGTTGGGGTGAGCAGTTCTTC
>TRBV6-1|14|TRBJ1-4|few|TRBD1
CASSDGTGVEKLFF
TGTGCCAGCAGTGACGGGACAGGGGTTGAAAAACTGTTTTTT
>TRBV9|14|TRBJ1-3|once|TRBD1
CASSESTGYVSIYF
TGTGCCAGCAGCGAGTCGACAGGGTATGTCAGCATATATTTT
>TRBV27|15|TRBJ2-1|.|TRBD2
CASTKAGLAGAEQFF
TGTGCCAGCACTAAGGCGGGACTAGCGGGAGCTGAGCAGTTCTTC